These 17 T cell receptor beta chains share one sample of origin, sequenced in a study of blood T cells in healthy people across ages. Together with a sample-barcoded 5' primer, a J-beta primer mix was included in a second PCR lasting about 6 to 11 cycles. One entry per CDR3 protein, called by TCRdb with MiXCR from the 5' RACE reads. This sample has around 1.7 million distinct CDR3 sequences, with about 28% found just once. The material sequenced was blood. The receptors were gathered from a woman in her 30s in good health.

This clonotype has at least ten counts. CDR3 protein: CSARPEGEVTGELFF. The DNA of the CDR3 is TGCAGTGCTAGACCCGAGGGGGAAGTCACCGGGGAGCTGTTTTTT. This rearrangement joins TRBV20-1 to TRBJ2-2; TRBD1 is a possible D gene (6 bases). CDR3 size: 15 residues. The V gene lost 2 bases and the J gene lost 4 bases, with 14 bases spanning the gap. Per the germline V gene, CDR1 is DFQATT and CDR2 is SNEGSKA (reference sequence).

This clonotype was counted a single time. The chain recombines TRBV5-1 with TRBJ1-1, with a weak D call TRBD1 (5 bases). The CDR3 consists of 15 residues. V shed 0 bases and J shed 1 base, with 10 bases lying between them. Looked up from germline, CDR1 is SGHRS and CDR2 is YFSETQ. CDR3 amino acids: CASSLEWQGNTEAFF. The CDR3 coding sequence is TGCGCCAGCAGCTTGGAGTGGCAGGGGAACACTGAAGCTTTCTTT. The whole variable domain, filled in from reference TRBV5-1 and TRBJ1-1, reads KAGVTQTPRYLIKTRGQQVTLSCSPISGHRSVSWYQQTPGQGLQFLFEYFSETQRNKGNFPGRFSGRQFSNSRSEMNVSTLELGDSALYLCASSLEWQGNTEAFFGQGTRLTVV.

CDR3 sequence (DNA): TGCGCCAGCCGGGTCGTAGCGGGATACAATGAGCAGTTCTTC. Translating gives CASRVVAGYNEQFF. The chain carries TRBV5-1 and TRBJ2-1; 8 nucleotides align to TRBD2. V trimming: 7 bases; J trimming: 4 bases; junction bases outside the gene matches: 7. From germline, CDR1 is SGHRS and CDR2 YFSETQ. The CDR3 spans 14 residues.

This clonotype was counted a few times. CDR3 bases: TGTGCCAGCTCACCACGACAGGGGAAAGAGACCCAGTACTTC. Translated, it gives CASSPRQGKETQYF. V usage is TRBV18 and J usage is TRBJ2-5; the match to TRBD1 covers 8 bases. Germline trimming cut 1 base from V and 3 bases from J; bases unmatched to any gene: 1. The CDR3 is 14 residues long. Per germline, CDR1 KGHSH and CDR2 LQKENI.

This chain uses TRBV21-1 with TRBJ2-2; the D segment call TRBD2 is taken from the table without a DNA check. TRBV21-1 is a recognized pseudogene. The CDR3 loop spans 19 amino acids. Here the CDR3 reads CASSPRGTSGGAGTGELFF. The CDR3, as DNA: TGTGCCAGCAGCCCCCGGGGGACTAGCGGGGGGGCCGGAACCGGGGAGCTGTTTTTT.

This clonotype was seen a handful of times. The chain recombines TRBV5-1 with TRBJ2-1, with TRBD2 matching over 14 bases. This CDR3 comprises 16 residues. CDR1 and CDR2 (germline): SGHRS, YFSETQ. With 1 base clipped from V and 6 bases from J, the junction kept 3 bases outside the gene matches. CDR3 sequence (DNA): TGCGCCAGCAGCTTGAGACTAGCGGGGGGGCCCAATGAGCAGTTCTTC. Its protein product is CASSLRLAGGPNEQFF. Full variable domain (remainder filled in from reference TRBV5-1 and TRBJ2-1): KAGVTQTPRYLIKTRGQQVTLSCSPISGHRSVSWYQQTPGQGLQFLFEYFSETQRNKGNFPGRFSGRQFSNSRSEMNVSTLELGDSALYLCASSLRLAGGPNEQFFGPGTRLTVL.

As to this clonotype: A read error may be the cause here, since a much bigger clone is one base away. The J gene is TRBJ2-1, the V gene TRBV29-1, with D perhaps matching TRBD2 (6 bases). The DNA end is a closer match to TRBJ2-7, so the J assignment may be wrong. Germline V gene data show CDR1 as SQVTM and CDR2 as ANQGSEA. The CDR3 extends over 13 amino acids. This CDR3 reads CSAMRTTYNEQYF. Here the CDR3 DNA reads TGCAGCGCCATGAGGACTACCTACAATGAGCAGTACTTC.

Of note for this clonotype: At one end, the junction sequence differs from germline, possibly due to a read error. The rearrangement links TRBV4-2 to TRBJ2-3; weak D call: TRBD2 (7 bases). The CDR3 is 17 amino acids. The germline CDR1 and CDR2 sequences are LGHNA and YNFKEQ. The CDR3 nucleotides read TGTGCCAGCAGCCCCCGAGGGTGGGGGGGCAGCATAGATACGCAGTATTTT. Encoded protein: CASSPRGWGGSIDTQYF.

The rearrangement joins TRBV29-1 to TRBJ1-6; no firm D call. Looked up from germline, CDR1 is SQVTM and CDR2 is ANQGSEA. V lost 5 bases, J lost 7 bases, and 12 bases lay in between. The CDR3 covers 13 residues. The CDR3 sequence is CSVITRRNSPLHF. The CDR3 nucleotides read TGCAGCGTTATTACACGGAGAAATTCACCCCTCCACTTT.

The rearrangement uses TRBV6-5 and TRBJ1-5; no firm D call. Germline assignment: CDR1 MNHEY and CDR2 SVGAGI. Trimming stripped 10 bases from V and 10 bases from J, with 20 bases between. The CDR3 runs 13 residues. The CDR3, as DNA: TGTGCCACCCACCGAGGGTGCTTCAGCCCCCAGCATTTT. This encodes CATHRGCFSPQHF.

This clonotype was observed a few times. This rearrangement joins TRBV5-1 to TRBJ2-5; 7 nucleotides align to TRBD1. Germline V gene data show CDR1 as SGHRS and CDR2 as YFSETQ. The CDR3 runs to 13 residues. J gave up 2 bases and V 6 bases, and 4 bases lay outside the gene matches. CDR3 protein: CASTRTGQETQYF. CDR3 nucleotide sequence: TGCGCCAGCACGAGGACAGGACAAGAGACCCAGTACTTC.

Worth noting for this clonotype: With a much larger clone just one base away, this may be a read error. This rearrangement joins TRBV5-1 to TRBJ2-7; D is ambiguous. Trimming cost V 3 bases and J 2 bases, with 18 bases left between them. Germline V CDR1 and CDR2: SGHRS, YFSETQ. The CDR3 length is 16 residues. The chain's CDR3 is CASSSPRADLTYEQYF. CDR3 nucleotides: TGCGCCAGCAGCTCCCCCCGGGCGGACCTAACCTACGAGCAGTACTTC.

The V call is TRBV4-1, the J call TRBJ1-2, with D possibly matching TRBD1 (5 bases). Trimming pared 1 base from V and 2 bases from J, leaving 11 bases between. The CDR3 loop spans 15 amino acids. CDR1 is MGHRA, CDR2 YSYEKL, per germline. CDR3 amino acids: CASSQVPGTNYGYTF. Written as DNA, the CDR3 is TGCGCCAGCAGCCAAGTTCCAGGGACGAACTATGGCTACACCTTC.

Note on this clonotype: Since a much larger clone is just one base distant, this may be a read error. This chain links TRBV18 with TRBJ1-5; D may be TRBD1 (6 bases). V lost 2 bases to trimming and J lost 9 bases, with 14 bases between them. This CDR3 contains 14 residues. The V gene's germline CDR1 is KGHSH and CDR2 LQKENI. CDR3 DNA: TGTGCCAGCTCACCAAGAGGGGGTTACCCGCCCCAGCATTTT. It codes for CASSPRGGYPPQHF.

This clonotype was recorded at least ten times. The rearrangement joins TRBV12-5 to TRBJ2-7; D is undetermined. The CDR3 spans 14 residues. Per germline, CDR1 LGHNT and CDR2 FRNRAP. Between the trimmed V and J ends, which lost 2 bases and 5 bases, there was a span of 13 bases. The CDR3 DNA reads as TGTGCTAGTGGTTTGAGTCGAGGATCCCACGAGCAGTACTTC. It specifies CASGLSRGSHEQYF.

This clonotype was observed a handful of times. The chain has TRBV12-3 or TRBV12-4 and TRBJ2-1; tentatively, D is TRBD1 (6 bases). V lost 5 bases to trimming and J lost 4 bases, with 12 bases between them. CDR3 size: 14 residues. The CDR3, as DNA: TGTGCCAGCAGTAGGGACATAGGGTACAATGAGCAGTTCTTC. Translation gives CASSRDIGYNEQFF.

The V and J genes are TRBV5-1 and TRBJ2-1, with D perhaps matching TRBD1 or TRBD2 (5 bases each). The end of the DNA fits TRBJ2-7 better, so the J call may be wrong. Germline V CDR1 and CDR2: SGHRS, YFSETQ. This CDR3 region has 16 residues. This CDR3 is CASSWDPTSSYNEQYF. In DNA, the CDR3 is TGCGCCAGCAGCTGGGACCCGACGAGCTCCTACAATGAGCAGTACTTC.